The T cell receptor (beta chain) under discussion was sequenced for a study of OX40 agonist ivuxolimab in advanced cancers. Turning to the study itself: Three partial responders included one hepatocellular carcinoma patient and two cutaneous melanoma patients. Study observations and caveats: Expanded clones tended on average to be more numerous among CD8+ T cells than CD4+.

V lost 0 bases and J lost 8; bases outside the gene matches: 5. This CDR3 spans 15 amino acids. Germline CDR1 and CDR2: SGHKS and YYEKEE (reference sequence). On this clone: What it binds is unknown.

Here immunoSEQ multiplex PCR was the method, and the copy in TCRdb shows in-frame clones only, minus some. The sample comprises over 100,000 clones, 85% to 95% of which are singletons, and about 0.15% rests with the top ten. If patients had autoimmune disease history or systemic immunosuppression, they were excluded. The rearrangement uses TRBV5-5 and TRBJ1-4, with TRBD1 matching over 9 bases. This material consisted of CD4+ or CD8+ T cells sorted from blood, taken in a trial of the OX40 agonist ivuxolimab. This receptor was obtained from an adult with an advanced solid tumor such as melanoma, head and neck, liver or kidney cancer. CDR3 in DNA: TGTGCCAGCAGCTTGGTGACAGGGGGAGTGGAAAAACTGTTTTTT. Encoded protein: CASSLVTGGVEKLFF.